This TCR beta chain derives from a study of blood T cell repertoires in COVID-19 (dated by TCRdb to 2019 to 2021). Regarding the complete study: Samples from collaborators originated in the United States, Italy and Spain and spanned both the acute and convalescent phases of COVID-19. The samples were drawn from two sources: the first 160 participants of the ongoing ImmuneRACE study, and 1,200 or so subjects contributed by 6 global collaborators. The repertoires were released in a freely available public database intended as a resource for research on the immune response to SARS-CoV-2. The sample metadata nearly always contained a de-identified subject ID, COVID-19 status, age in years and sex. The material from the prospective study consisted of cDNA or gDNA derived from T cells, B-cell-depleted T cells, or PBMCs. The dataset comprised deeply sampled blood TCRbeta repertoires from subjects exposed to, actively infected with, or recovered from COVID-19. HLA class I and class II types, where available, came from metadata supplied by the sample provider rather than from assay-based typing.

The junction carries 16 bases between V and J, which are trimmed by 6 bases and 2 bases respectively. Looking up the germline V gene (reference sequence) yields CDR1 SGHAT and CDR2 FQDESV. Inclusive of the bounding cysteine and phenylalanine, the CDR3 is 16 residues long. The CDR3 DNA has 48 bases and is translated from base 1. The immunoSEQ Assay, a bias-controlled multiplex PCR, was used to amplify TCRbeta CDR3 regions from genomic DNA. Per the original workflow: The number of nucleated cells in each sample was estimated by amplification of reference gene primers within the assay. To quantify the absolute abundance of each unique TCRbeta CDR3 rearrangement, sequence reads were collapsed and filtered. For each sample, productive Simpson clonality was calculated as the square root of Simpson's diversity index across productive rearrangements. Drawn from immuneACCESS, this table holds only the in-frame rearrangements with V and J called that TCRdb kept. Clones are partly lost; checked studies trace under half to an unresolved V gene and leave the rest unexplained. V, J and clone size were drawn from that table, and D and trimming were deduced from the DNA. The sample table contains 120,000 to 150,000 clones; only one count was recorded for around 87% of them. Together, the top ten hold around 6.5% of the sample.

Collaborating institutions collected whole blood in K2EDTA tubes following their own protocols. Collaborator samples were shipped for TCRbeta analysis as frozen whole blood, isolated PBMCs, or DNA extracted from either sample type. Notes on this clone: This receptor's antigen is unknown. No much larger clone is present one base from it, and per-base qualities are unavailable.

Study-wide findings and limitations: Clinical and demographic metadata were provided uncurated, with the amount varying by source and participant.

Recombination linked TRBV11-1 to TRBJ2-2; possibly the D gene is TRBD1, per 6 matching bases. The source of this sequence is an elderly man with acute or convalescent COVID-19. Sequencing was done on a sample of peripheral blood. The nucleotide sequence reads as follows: TGTGCCAGCAGGCCACCAGGGGCTATAAACACCGGGGAGCTGTTTTTT. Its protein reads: CASRPPGAINTGELFF.